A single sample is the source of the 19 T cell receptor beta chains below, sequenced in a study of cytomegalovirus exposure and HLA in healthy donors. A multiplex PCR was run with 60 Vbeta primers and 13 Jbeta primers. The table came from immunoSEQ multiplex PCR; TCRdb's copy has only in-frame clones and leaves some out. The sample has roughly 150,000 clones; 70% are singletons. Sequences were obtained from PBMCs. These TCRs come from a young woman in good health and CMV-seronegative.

For the CDR3, the DNA is TGTGCCAGCAGCTTAGCGGGAGGAGGGGCGCGGGGACAGTTCTTC. This translates into CASSLAGGGARGQFF. The J gene is TRBJ2-1, the V gene TRBV11-2; 7 bases map to TRBD2. The V segment lost 1 base and the J segment 13 bases; nucleotides outside the gene matches: 13. Germline V gene lookup returns CDR1 SGHAT and CDR2 FQNNGV. This CDR3 region has 15 residues.

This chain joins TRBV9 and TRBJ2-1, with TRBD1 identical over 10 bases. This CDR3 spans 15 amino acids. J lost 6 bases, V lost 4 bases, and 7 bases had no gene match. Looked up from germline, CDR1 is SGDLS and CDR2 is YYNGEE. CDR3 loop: CASSPRQGAVNEQFF. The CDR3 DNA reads TGTGCCAGCAGCCCCAGACAGGGGGCGGTCAATGAGCAGTTCTTC.

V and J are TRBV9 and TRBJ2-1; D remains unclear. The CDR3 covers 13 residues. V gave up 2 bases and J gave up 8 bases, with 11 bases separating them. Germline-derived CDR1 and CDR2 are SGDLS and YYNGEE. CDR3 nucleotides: TGTGCCAGCAGCGTTGATCCTGGAGATGAGCAGTTCTTC. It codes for CASSVDPGDEQFF.

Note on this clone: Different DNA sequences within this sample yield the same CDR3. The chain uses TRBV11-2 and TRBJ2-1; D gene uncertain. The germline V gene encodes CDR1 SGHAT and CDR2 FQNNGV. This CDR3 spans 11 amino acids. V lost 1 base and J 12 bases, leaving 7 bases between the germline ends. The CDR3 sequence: CASSLGLVQFF. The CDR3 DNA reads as TGTGCCAGCAGCTTAGGGTTAGTGCAGTTCTTC.

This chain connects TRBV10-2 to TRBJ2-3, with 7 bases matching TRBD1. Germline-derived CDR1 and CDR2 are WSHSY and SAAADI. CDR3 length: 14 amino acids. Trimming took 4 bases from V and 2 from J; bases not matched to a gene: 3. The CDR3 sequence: CASSAGQATDTQYF. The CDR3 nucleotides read TGCGCCAGCAGTGCTGGACAGGCCACAGATACGCAGTATTTT.

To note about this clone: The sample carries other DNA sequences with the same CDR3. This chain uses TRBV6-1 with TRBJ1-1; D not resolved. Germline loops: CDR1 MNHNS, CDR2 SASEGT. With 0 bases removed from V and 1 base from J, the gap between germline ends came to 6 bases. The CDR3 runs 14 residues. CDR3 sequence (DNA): TGTGCCAGCAGTGAAGCCGGGGAGAACACTGAAGCTTTCTTT. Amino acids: CASSEAGENTEAFF.

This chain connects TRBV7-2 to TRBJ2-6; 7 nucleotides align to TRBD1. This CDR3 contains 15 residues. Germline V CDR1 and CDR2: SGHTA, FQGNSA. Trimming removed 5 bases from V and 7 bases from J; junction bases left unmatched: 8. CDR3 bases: TGTGCCAGCAGCATACCGGGACAGCAAGCCAACGTCCTGACTTTC. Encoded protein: CASSIPGQQANVLTF. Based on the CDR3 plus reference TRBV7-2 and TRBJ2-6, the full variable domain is GAGVSQSPSNKVTEKGKDVELRCDPISGHTALYWYRQSLGQGLEFLIYFQGNSAPDKSGLPSDRFSAERTGGSVSTLTIQRTQQEDSAVYLCASSIPGQQANVLTFGAGSRLTVL.

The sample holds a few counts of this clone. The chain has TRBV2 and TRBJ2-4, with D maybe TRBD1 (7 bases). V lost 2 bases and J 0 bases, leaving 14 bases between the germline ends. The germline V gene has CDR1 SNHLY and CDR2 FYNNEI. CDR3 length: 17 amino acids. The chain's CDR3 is CASSERGTVTAKNIQYF. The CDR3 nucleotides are TGTGCCAGCAGTGAACGGGGGACAGTAACAGCCAAAAACATTCAGTACTTC.

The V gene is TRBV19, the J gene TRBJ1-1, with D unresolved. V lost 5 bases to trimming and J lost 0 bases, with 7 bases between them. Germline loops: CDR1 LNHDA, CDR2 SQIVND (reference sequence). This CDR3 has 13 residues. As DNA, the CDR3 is TGTGCCAGTAGTTCCCCTATGAACACTGAAGCTTTCTTT. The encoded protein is CASSSPMNTEAFF.

For the CDR3, the DNA is TGTGCCAGCGGCCGTCAACCGACAGGCAACACTGAAGCTTTCTTT. Translation: CASGRQPTGNTEAFF. V usage is TRBV9 and J usage is TRBJ1-1; possible D gene TRBD1, 6 bases. The CDR3 runs to 15 residues. Trimming removed 7 bases from V and 2 bases from J, with 18 bases in between. Germline V gene data show CDR1 as SGDLS and CDR2 as YYNGEE.

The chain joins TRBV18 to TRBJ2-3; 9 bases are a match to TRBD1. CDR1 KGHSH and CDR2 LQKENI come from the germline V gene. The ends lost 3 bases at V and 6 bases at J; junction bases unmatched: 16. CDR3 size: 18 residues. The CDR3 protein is CASSPPKGQGEGPDTQYF. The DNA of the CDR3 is TGTGCCAGCTCACCCCCTAAGGGACAGGGCGAGGGTCCTGATACGCAGTATTTT.

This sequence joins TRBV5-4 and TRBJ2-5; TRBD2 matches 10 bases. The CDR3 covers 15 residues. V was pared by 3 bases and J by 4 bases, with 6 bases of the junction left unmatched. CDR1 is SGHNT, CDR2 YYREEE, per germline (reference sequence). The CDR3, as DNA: TGTGCCAGCAGCTCGCGGACTAGCGGTAGAGAGACCCAGTACTTC. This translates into CASSSRTSGRETQYF. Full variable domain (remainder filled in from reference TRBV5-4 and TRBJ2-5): ETGVTQSPTHLIKTRGQQVTLRCSSQSGHNTVSWYQQALGQGPQFIFQYYREEENGRGNFPPRFSGLQFPNYSSELNVNALELDDSALYLCASSSRTSGRETQYFGPGTRLLVL.

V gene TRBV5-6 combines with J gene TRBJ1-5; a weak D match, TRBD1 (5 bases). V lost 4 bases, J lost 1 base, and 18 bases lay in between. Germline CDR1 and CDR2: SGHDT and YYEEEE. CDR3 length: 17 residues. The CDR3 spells CASSHGRGGPSNQPQHF. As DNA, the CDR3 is TGTGCCAGCAGCCACGGTAGGGGCGGACCAAGCAATCAGCCCCAGCATTTT.

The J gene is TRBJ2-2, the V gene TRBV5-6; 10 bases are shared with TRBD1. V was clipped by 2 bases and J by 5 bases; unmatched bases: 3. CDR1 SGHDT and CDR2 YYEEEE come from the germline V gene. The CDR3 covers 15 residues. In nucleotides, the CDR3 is TGTGCCAGCAGCTTTCGGGACAGGGGAACCGGGGAGCTGTTTTTT. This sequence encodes CASSFRDRGTGELFF.

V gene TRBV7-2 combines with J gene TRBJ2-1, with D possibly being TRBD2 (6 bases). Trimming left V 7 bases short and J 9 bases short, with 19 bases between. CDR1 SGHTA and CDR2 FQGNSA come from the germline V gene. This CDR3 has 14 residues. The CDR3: CASTLPGGVSEQFF. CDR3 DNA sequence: TGTGCCAGCACCCTCCCCGGAGGGGTAAGTGAGCAGTTCTTC.

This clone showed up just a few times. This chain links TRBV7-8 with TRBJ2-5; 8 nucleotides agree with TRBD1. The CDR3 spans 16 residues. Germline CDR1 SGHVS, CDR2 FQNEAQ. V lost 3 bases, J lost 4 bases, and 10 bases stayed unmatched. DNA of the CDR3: TGTGCCAGCAGCTTTTTGGTCCAGGGGGCGGGAGAGACCCAGTACTTC. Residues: CASSFLVQGAGETQYF.

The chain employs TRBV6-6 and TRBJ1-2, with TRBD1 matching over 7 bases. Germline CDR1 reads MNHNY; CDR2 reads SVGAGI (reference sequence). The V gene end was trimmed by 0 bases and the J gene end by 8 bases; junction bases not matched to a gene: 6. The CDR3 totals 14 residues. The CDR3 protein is CASSYSTGLDGYTF. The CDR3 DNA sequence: TGTGCCAGCAGTTACTCGACAGGGCTGGACGGCTACACCTTC.

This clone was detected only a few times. CDR3: CAWSVNRVDGYTF. The CDR3 DNA is TGTGCCTGGAGTGTAAACAGGGTGGATGGCTACACCTTC. The rearrangement links TRBV30 to TRBJ1-2, with D possibly being TRBD1 (6 bases). CDR1 and CDR2 from the germline V gene are GTSNPN and SVGIG (reference sequence). The V and J ends lost 0 bases and 6 bases respectively, with 11 bases between them. The CDR3 runs to 13 residues. The variable domain in full, with the rest retrieved from reference TRBV30 and TRBJ1-2, is SQTIHQWPATLVQPVGSPLSLECTVEGTSNPNLYWYRQAAGRGLQLLFYSVGIGQISSEVPQNLSASRPQDRQFILSSKKLLLSDSGFYLCAWSVNRVDGYTFGSGTRLTVV.

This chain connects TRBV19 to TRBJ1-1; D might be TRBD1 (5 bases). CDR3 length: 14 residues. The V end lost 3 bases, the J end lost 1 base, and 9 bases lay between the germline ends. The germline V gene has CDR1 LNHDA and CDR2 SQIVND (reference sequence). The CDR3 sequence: CASSIQGGNTEAFF. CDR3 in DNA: TGTGCCAGTAGTATCCAGGGTGGGAACACTGAAGCTTTCTTT.